This is a list of T cell receptor beta chains from one sample in a study of CD8+ T cells in alopecia areata. Assay used: immunoSEQ multiplex PCR; TCRdb lists only in-frame clones, some missing. The data contain fewer than 200,000 clones, less than 80% of them singletons. The sample in question was CD4+ T cells sorted from blood, obtained at week 24, from a patient treated with tofacitinib. Every receptor here comes from a human donor with alopecia areata. CDR3s include the opening cysteine and the closing phenylalanine or tryptophan. D genes are given only for firm matches. Rows may omit the clone size; those that give it use once, few, many or a size class.

clone_size d_call v_call cdr3_aa
NA NA TRBV7-8 CASSLAYNEQFF
NA NA TRBV7-9 CASSLDGTGSGYTF
NA NA TRBV11-3 CASSLGPRGDTGELFF
NA NA TRBV6-6 CASSYSTRGNTGELFF
NA NA TRBV7-2 CASSWGRDQPQHF
NA NA TRBV6-1 CASSEPQPTQQYF
NA TRBD1 TRBV30 CAWKVEGQGTASPLHF
NA NA TRBV6-5 CASSYPGNTEAFF
once NA TRBV13 CASSHLPSGGTNTGELFF
NA NA TRBV4-2 CASSQDGAISNQPQHF
NA NA TRBV30 CAWSGGEGWYGYTF
NA TRBD1 TRBV2 CASSGGQGTGSPLHF
NA TRBD1 TRBV5-1 CASGEGAIYEQYF
few TRBD1 TRBV9 CASSAQGGQGADTQYF
NA NA TRBV7-8 CASSLERGQPQHF
NA TRBD1 TRBV7-9 CASSLGQGDYEQYF
NA NA TRBV18 CASSPGGLGSPLHF